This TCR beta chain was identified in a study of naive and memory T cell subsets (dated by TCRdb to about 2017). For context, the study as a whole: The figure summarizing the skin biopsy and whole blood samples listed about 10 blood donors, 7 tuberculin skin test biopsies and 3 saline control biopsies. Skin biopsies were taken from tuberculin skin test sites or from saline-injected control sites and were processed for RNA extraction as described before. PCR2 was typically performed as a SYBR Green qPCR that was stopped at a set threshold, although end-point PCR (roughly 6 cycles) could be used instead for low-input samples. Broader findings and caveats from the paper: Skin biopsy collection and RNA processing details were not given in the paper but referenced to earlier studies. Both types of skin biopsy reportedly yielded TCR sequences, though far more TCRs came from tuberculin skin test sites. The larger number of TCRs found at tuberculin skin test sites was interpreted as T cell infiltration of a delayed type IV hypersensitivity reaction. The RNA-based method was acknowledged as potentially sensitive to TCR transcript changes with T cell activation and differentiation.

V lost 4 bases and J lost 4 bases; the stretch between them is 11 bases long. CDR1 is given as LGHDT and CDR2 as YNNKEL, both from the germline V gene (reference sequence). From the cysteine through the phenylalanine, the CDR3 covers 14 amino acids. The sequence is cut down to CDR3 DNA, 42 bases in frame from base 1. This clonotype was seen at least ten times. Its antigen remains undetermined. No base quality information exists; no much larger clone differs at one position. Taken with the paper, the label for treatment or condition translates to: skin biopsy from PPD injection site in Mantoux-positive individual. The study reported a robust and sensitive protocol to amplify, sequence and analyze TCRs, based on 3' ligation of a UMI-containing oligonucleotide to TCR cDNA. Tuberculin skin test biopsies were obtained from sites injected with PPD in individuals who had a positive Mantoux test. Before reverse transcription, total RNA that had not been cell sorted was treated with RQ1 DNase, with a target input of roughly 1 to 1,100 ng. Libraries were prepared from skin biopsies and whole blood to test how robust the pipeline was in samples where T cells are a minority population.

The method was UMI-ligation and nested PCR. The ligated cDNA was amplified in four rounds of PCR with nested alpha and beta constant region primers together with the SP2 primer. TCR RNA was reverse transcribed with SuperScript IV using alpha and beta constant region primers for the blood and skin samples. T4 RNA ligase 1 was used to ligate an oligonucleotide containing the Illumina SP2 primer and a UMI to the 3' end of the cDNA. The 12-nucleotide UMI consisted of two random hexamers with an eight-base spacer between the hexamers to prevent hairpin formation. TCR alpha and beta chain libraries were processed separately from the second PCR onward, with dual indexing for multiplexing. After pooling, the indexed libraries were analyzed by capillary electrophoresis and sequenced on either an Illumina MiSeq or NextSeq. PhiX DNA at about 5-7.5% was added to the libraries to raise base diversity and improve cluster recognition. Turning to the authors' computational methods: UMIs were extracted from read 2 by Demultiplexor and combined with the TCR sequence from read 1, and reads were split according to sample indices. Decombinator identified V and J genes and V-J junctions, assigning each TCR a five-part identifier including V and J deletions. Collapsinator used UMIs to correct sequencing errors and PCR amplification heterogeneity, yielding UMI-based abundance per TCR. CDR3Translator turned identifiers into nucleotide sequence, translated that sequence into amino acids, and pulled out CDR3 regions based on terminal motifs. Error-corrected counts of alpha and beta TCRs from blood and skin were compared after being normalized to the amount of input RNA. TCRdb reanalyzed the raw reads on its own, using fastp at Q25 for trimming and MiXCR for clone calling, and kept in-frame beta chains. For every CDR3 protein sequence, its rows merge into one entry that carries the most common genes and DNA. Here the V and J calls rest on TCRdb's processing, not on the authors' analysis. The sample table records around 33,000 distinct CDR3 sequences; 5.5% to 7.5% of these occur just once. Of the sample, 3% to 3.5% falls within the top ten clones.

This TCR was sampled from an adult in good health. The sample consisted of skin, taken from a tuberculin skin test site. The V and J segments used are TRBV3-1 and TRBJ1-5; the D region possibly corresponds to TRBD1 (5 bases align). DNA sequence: TGTGCCAGCAGCCGGGGGGGGAAAAATCAGCCCCAGCATTTT. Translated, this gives CASSRGGKNQPQHF.